The entry that follows covers one T cell receptor (beta chain) sequence. This CDR3 spans 15 amino acids. Trimming left V 0 bases short and J 0 bases short, with 6 bases between. From germline, CDR1 is SGHVS and CDR2 FQNEAQ. This sample stems from a study of blood T cell repertoires in COVID-19. Study details: Both acute and convalescent COVID-19 samples were obtained from the United States, Italy and Spain. From T cells, B-cell-depleted T cells, or PBMCs came the material, which was cDNA or gDNA.

The authors' processing: Amplification from reference gene primers served as the basis for estimated nucleated cell counts. The protocol was immunoSEQ multiplex PCR, while the TCRdb copy is restricted to in-frame clones and leaves out a portion. V, J and clone size are taken as reported in that table, and D and trimming were inferred from the DNA itself. The table includes over 120,000 clones, roughly 84% detected once. The source of this sequence is a human donor with acute or convalescent COVID-19. The donor label of this sample is uncertain. Material for sequencing was peripheral blood. The chain employs TRBV7-8 and TRBJ1-5, with D unresolved. The CDR3 loop is CASSLALDSNQPQHF. For the CDR3, the DNA is TGTGCCAGCAGCTTAGCGCTAGATAGCAATCAGCCCCAGCATTTT. Full variable domain (outside the CDR3, taken from reference TRBV7-8 and TRBJ1-5): GAGVSQSPRYKVAKRGQDVALRCDPISGHVSLFWYQQALGQGPEFLTYFQNEAQLDKSGLPSDRFFAERPEGSVSTLKIQRTQQEDSAVYLCASSLALDSNQPQHFGDGTRLSIL.